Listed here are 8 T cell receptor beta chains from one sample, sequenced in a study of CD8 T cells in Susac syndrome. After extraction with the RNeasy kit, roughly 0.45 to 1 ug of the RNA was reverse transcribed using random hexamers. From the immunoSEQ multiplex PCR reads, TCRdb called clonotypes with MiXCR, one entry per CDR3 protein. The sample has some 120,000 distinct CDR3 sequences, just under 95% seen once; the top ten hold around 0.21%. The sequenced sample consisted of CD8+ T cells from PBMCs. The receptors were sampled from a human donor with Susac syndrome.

As DNA, the CDR3 is TGTGCCAGCAGCGCAGTCTCAGGGGGAAGCACTGAAGCTTTCTTT. Amino acid sequence: CASSAVSGGSTEAFF. The chain combines TRBV9 with TRBJ1-1; TRBD1 matches 7 bases. Per germline, CDR1 SGDLS and CDR2 YYNGEE. Germline trimming cut 3 bases from V and 4 bases from J; bases unmatched to any gene: 9. The CDR3 consists of 15 residues.

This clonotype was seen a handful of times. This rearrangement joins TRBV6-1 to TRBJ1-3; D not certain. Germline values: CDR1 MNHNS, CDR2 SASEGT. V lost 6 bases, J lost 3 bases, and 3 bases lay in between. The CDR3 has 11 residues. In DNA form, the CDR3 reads TGTGCCAGCAGATATGGAAACACCATATATTTT. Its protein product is CASRYGNTIYF.

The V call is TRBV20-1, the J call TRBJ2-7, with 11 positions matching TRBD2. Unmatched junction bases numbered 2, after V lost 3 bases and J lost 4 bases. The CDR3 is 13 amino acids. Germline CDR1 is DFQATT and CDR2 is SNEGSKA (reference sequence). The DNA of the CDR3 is TGCAGTGCTAGCGGGACTAGCGGATACGAGCAGTACTTC. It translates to CSASGTSGYEQYF.

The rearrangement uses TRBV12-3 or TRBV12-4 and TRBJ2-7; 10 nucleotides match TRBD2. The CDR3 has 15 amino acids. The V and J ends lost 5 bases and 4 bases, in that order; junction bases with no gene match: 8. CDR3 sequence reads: CASSITSGASYEQYF. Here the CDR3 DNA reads TGTGCCAGCAGTATCACTAGCGGGGCTTCATACGAGCAGTACTTC.

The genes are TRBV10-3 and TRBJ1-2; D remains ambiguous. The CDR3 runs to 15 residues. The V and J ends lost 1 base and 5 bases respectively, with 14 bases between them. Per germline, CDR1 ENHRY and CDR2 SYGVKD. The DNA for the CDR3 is TGTGCCATCAGTGAGTTGGAGGGTGGGCTATATGGCTACACCTTC. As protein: CAISELEGGLYGYTF.

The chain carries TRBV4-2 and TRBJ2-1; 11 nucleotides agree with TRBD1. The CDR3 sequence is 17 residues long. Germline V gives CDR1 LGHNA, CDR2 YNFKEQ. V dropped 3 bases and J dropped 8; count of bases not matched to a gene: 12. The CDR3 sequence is CASSQDPPGQGGDEQFF. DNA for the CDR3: TGTGCCAGCAGCCAGGACCCGCCGGGACAGGGGGGCGATGAGCAGTTCTTC.

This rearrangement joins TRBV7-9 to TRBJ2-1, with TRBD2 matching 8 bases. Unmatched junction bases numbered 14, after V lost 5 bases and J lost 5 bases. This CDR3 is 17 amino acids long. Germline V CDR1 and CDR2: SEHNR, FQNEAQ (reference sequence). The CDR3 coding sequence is TGTGCCAGCAGCCTGACCACTAGACTAGCGATTCACAATGAGCAGTTCTTC. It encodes CASSLTTRLAIHNEQFF.

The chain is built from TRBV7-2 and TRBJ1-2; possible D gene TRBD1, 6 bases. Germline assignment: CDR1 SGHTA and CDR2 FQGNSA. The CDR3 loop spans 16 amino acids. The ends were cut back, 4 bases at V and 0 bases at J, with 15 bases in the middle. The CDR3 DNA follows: TGTGCCAGCAGCTCGCGAAACAGGGTCGCTAACTATGGCTACACCTTC. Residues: CASSSRNRVANYGYTF. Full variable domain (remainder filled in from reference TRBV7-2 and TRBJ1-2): GAGVSQSPSNKVTEKGKDVELRCDPISGHTALYWYRQSLGQGLEFLIYFQGNSAPDKSGLPSDRFSAERTGGSVSTLTIQRTQQEDSAVYLCASSSRNRVANYGYTFGSGTRLTVV.